This entry features one TCR beta chain sequence. No antigen is known for it. Base qualities are not recorded, but no much larger clone differs from it by a single base. Library prep was done by the immunoSEQ multiplex PCR assay. The multiplex PCR relied on a mix of 60 forward primers for TCR Vbeta segments and 13 reverse primers for TCR Jbeta segments. The CDR3 region of rearranged TCR beta genes was amplified from genomic DNA by a multiplex PCR assay. The Illumina HiSeq System was used to sequence the amplified TCR beta libraries as 87-base-pair reads. In the authors' own workflow: In a later analysis, 80 million or so unique TCR beta chains were counted across the 500 to 850 repertoires, and roughly 10 million of these chains were shared by at least two donors. A nearest-neighbor algorithm error-corrected the raw reads and collapsed the reads into unique sequences, merging closely related sequences to remove PCR and sequencing errors. Alignment of CDR3 sequences to IMGT reference sequences was used to assign V, D and J gene segments. For a sequence to be retained, a match of at least six nucleotides to both a V gene segment and a J gene segment was required. Rearrangements were called productive when the CDR3 lacked stop codons and stayed in frame with V and J; all others were non-productive. Following IMGT convention, CDR3 was defined as the stretch from the second conserved V-encoded cysteine up to the conserved J-encoded phenylalanine. The earlier analysis of a few hundred of the donors excluded any sequence lacking an unambiguous match to a single V gene segment. An earlier analysis of several hundred of the donors called V segments functional above 56.7% productive rearrangements and segregating when the between-donor standard deviation exceeded 5%. To diagnose cytomegalovirus status from the catalog of TCR beta chain sequences, a statistical classification framework was built. A later analysis assigned V and J genes by comparing TCR nucleotide sequences with IMGT/GENE-DB human TR gene sequences. A later analysis assigned CDR3 sequences and most-parsimonious VDJ recombination scenarios with the TCRdist pipeline. In a later analysis, each TCR beta chain was defined by its CDR3 amino acid sequence together with its V-gene family, and reads without a unique V-gene family were excluded. To address suspected cross-contamination and a sequencing artifact, a later analysis removed a few hundred highly shared, low-generation-probability nucleotide sequences. In a later analysis, a clonal expansion index was calculated for each public chain from normalized within-repertoire ranks of inferred template counts. A later analysis computed generation probabilities with a VDJ recombination model fitted to out-of-frame rearrangements, and checked the results against IGoR. In a later analysis, TCR-TCR, TCR-HLA and TCR-CMV co-occurrence was scored with hypergeometric tests, and a repertoire-size bias correction was applied to TCR pairs. To estimate false discovery rates, a later analysis permuted the HLA or CMV assignments 20 times. In a later analysis, co-occurring TCRs were grouped using DBSCAN, with TCRdist sequence similarity added in when clustering inside HLA-allele-positive subsets. Repertoires with fewer than 30,000 or more than 120,000 public chains were left out of co-occurrence clustering, as were five repertoires with anomalous nucleotide sharing. In TCRdb, the immuneACCESS table is reduced to in-frame sequences with V and J assigned. These tables do not hold every clone; where another copy was compared, an unresolved V gene accounts for under half, and the others remain unexplained. V and J calls and clone size are those listed in that table; D and trimming were worked out from the DNA. This sample gives fewer than 110,000 clones in total; roughly 82% of them show up just once. Less than 3% of the sample is held by the ten biggest clonotypes.

Counted from cysteine to phenylalanine, this CDR3 has 15 amino acids. The kept DNA is CDR3 alone, 45 bases in frame from the first base. V ends up 3 bases short and J 4 bases short, with an unmatched junction base count of 3. From the germline V gene (reference sequence), CDR1 is LNHDA and CDR2 is SQIVND. The cohort was made up of roughly 670 healthy bone marrow donors. At the time of sampling, every cohort member was nominally healthy, though immune exposures that went unrecorded were likely present. The donor tested CMV seropositive and was one of the 289 seropositive cohort members. A peripheral blood sample was collected from each donor, and TCR beta sequencing was performed on peripheral blood mononuclear cells. Genomic DNA extraction from the blood cell samples was performed with the Qiagen DNeasy Blood Extraction Kit. These data originate in a study of cytomegalovirus exposure and HLA in healthy donors (dated by TCRdb to about 2017). Study-level background: An earlier analysis of roughly 500 of the donors reported 250 to 300 Gb of sequence data and around 120 million unique TCR beta sequences from roughly 180 million T cells. Every discovery cohort repertoire had been produced on one sequencing platform. The study used immunosequencing to profile the T cell repertoires of 600 to 850 subjects and linked those repertoires to cytomegalovirus serostatus. To decide whether each TCR beta V gene segment behaved as functional or pseudogenic, an earlier analysis of approximately 600 of the donors relied on high-throughput TCR beta sequencing. HLA typing included class I and class II loci at four-digit resolution. A later genetic analysis took genome-wide SNP genotypes for about 55% of the roughly 700 donors and used that subset as a discovery cohort. The study combined high-throughput TCR immunosequencing, statistical association of individual TCRs with disease status, and machine learning to predict cytomegalovirus infection status. An early release covering roughly 600 HLA-typed donors comprised 300 to 350 gigabases of sequencing data and some 79 million unique TCR sequences. In addition to the first cohort of 666 subjects, a separate validation cohort of approximately 130 different subjects was used. Several DR-DQ haplotypes were treated as single units for association and clustering because of strong linkage in the cohort. Of the roughly 430 genotyped donors, approximately 83% fell in the genetic ancestry cluster associated with self-reported Caucasian donors. Among 300 to 450 genotyped donors of the cohort, an average of around 240,000 unique TCR beta nucleotide sequences were sequenced per donor, around 20% of them non-productive. Donor age, sex, ethnicity and CMV serostatus were compiled alongside the repertoire data. The later analysis used no new phenotypic data to find candidate immune exposures, relying instead on TCR beta sequences and their occurrence across donors. Typing coverage differed by locus: A, B, C, DRB1 and DQB1 were typed in roughly 629-640 donors, DQA1 in around 500, DPA1 in approximately 610, and DPB1 in just under 490. A later analysis re-examined previously published TCR beta repertoires from several hundred donors and added high-resolution HLA genotyping to investigate patterns of TCR occurrence. The study aimed to test whether signatures of past pathogen exposure could be identified by cataloging public T cell receptors. The investigation overall reported the following: Because HLA typing was missing for some donors at each locus, association tests included only the typed subset. Broadly in line with IMGT annotations, most TCR beta V segments showed up in productive rearrangements about 87% or about 30% of the time in an earlier analysis of several hundred of the donors. Compared with the 666-donor mean, donors in an Asian-associated ancestry cluster had fewer N-insertions in productive TCRs, according to a later genetic analysis. In a later analysis, most CMV-associated TCR beta chains were found to appear HLA-restricted, with HLA associations seemingly driven largely by CMV exposure. In a later analysis, the rate of TCR association differed among HLA loci, with DRB1 alleles having the most associated TCRs and HLA-C alleles having the fewest. Only TCR beta chains were sequenced in this cohort, and the absence of alpha or paired-chain data limited detectable features. Presence/absence analyses assumed roughly uniform sequencing depth across donors, an assumption that may not hold. Some IMGT-functional V segments, including TRBV6-2 and TRBV6-3, could not be told apart with the 87-base-pair reads, so those segments were excluded. The authors suggested that the approach could potentially be generalized to other disease states and immunological phenotypes. Over 15 rarely observed V segments, including chromosome 9 orphons, were excluded from the earlier analysis of several hundred of the donors because counts were too low. In both the original and validation cohorts, the classifier was reported to diagnose cytomegalovirus status with high specificity and sensitivity. The sequencing pipeline was judged likely to have produced a cluster of highly shared sequence variants as a technical artifact. Several of the top co-occurrence clusters appeared to be linked to parvovirus B19, influenza, CMV and Epstein-Barr virus, according to a later analysis. Correlated functional status among segregating V segments might be attributable to linkage disequilibrium, but an unknown experimental factor could not be ruled out. At a false discovery rate of 0.05, a later analysis linked roughly 17,000 TCR beta sequences to specific HLA alleles. A further reported finding was that TCR beta sequences accurately predicted the HLA-A and HLA-B alleles for most subjects in the first cohort. CMV serostatus was the only immune exposure information available for the cohort. In vitro tests confirmed that a few of the cytomegalovirus-associated TCR beta chains recognize cytomegalovirus antigens. Most TCR sequences were observed very rarely across donors, whereas some public TCRs were present in many individuals. Assigning TCR associations to individual alleles was difficult when HLA alleles, especially DR and DQ, strongly co-occurred. In a later genetic analysis, a missense DCLRE1C variant was associated with V-gene and J-gene trimming of TCR beta chains, and the association was replicated in an independent cohort. In a later analysis, HLA-associated TCR beta chains showed more clonal expansion and lower generation probabilities than non-associated chains that were equally common. The study listed approximately 160 TCR beta chains as associated with cytomegalovirus.

This clonotype originated in a man aged 25-45 years in good health and CMV-seropositive. The source material was PBMCs. The rearrangement combines TRBV19 with TRBJ1-2; TRBD1 fits 12 bases in the junction. The encoded CDR3 is CASSMGTGGIYGYTF. The bases read TGTGCCAGTAGTATGGGGACAGGGGGCATCTATGGCTACACCTTC. Beyond the CDR3, the reference TRBV19 and TRBJ1-2 genes provide the residues; the full variable domain reads: DGGITQSPKYLFRKEGQNVTLSCEQNLNHDAMYWYRQDPGQGLRLIYYSQIVNDFQKGDIAEGYSVSREKKESFPLTVTSAQKNPTAFYLCASSMGTGGIYGYTFGSGTRLTVV.